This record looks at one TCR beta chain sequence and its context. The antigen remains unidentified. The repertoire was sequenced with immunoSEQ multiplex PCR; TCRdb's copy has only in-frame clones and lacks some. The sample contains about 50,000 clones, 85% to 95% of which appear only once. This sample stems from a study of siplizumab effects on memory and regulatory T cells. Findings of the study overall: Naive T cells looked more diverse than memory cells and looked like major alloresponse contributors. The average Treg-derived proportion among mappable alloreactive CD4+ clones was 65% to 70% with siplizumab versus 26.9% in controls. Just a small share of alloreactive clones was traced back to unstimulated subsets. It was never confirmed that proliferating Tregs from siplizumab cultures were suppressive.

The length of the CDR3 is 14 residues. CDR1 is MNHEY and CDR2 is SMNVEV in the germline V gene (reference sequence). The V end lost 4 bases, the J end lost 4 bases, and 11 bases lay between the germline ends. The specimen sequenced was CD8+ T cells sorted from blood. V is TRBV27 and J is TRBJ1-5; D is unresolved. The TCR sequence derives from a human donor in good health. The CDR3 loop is CASSSLEGNQPQHF. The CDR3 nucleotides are TGTGCCAGCAGTTCCCTTGAGGGAAATCAGCCCCAGCATTTT.